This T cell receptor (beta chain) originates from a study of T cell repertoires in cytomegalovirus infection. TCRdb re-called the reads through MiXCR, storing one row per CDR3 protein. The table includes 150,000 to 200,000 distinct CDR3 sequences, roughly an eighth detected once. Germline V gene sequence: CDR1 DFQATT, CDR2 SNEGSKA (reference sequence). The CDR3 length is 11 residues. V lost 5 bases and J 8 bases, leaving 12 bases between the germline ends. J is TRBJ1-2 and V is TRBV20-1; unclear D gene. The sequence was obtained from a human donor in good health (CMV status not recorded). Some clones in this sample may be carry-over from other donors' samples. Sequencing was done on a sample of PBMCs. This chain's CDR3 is CSAPGAGGYTF. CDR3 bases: TGCAGTGCTCCAGGCGCGGGCGGCTACACCTTC.